The sequence of this TCR beta chain was determined in a study of Ad26.COV2.S vaccination and SARS-CoV-2 variants. General study results and limits: Placebo recipients trailed vaccine recipients in spike-specific TCR breadth.

The protocol was immunoSEQ multiplex PCR, while the TCRdb copy is restricted to in-frame clones and leaves out a portion. The table has over 400,000 clones, around 93% seen once. Specified treatment: 15 to 20 received Ad26.COV2.S at low or high dose, single or two shots; 5 received placebo; per-sample allocation not given. Day 63 following the first vaccine or placebo injection was when the samples were taken. It was Wuhan-strain SARS-CoV-2 spike that the Ad26 vaccine vector expressed. This clone was seen just once. As yet, its antigen is unknown. Germline CDR1 MDHEN, CDR2 SYDVKM. V gave up 2 bases and J gave up 0 bases, with 13 bases separating them. This CDR3 has 16 residues.

The chain joins TRBV28 to TRBJ2-5; D may be TRBD2 (5 bases). The TCR originated in a person between 18 and 65 years old who received the Ad26.COV2.S COVID-19 vaccine or a placebo. The sample consisted of peripheral blood, taken in a trial of Ad26.COV2.S vaccine versus placebo. The CDR3 reads CASSLGGSANQETQYF. CDR3 sequence (DNA): TGTGCCAGCAGTTTAGGCGGGTCAGCGAACCAAGAGACCCAGTACTTC.